This entry describes one TCR beta chain. Source study methods: Reference gene primer amplification gave estimated nucleated cell counts. Only in-frame clones appear in the TCRdb table, and some are missing; sequencing was by immunoSEQ multiplex PCR. The V and J calls and clone size were taken over from that table, and D and trimming were inferred from the DNA. The profile shows roughly 200,000 clones, approximately 89% of them singletons. Germline CDR1 is LGHNT and CDR2 is FRNRAP. This CDR3 has 19 residues. Trimming stripped 0 bases from V and 2 bases from J, with 21 bases between. The sample belongs to a study of blood T cell repertoires in COVID-19. Study at large: Sites in the United States, Italy and Spain provided acute and convalescent COVID-19 samples.

The clonotype comes from a woman between 35 and 50 years old with acute COVID-19. The genes are TRBV12-5 and TRBJ2-3; possibly TRBD1 for D (6 bases). Sequenced material: PBMCs or T cells enriched from blood (not recorded which). The CDR3 loop is CASGLVFGGDAQNTDTQYF. CDR3 DNA sequence: TGTGCTAGTGGTTTGGTATTTGGGGGCGACGCCCAAAACACAGATACGCAGTATTTT.